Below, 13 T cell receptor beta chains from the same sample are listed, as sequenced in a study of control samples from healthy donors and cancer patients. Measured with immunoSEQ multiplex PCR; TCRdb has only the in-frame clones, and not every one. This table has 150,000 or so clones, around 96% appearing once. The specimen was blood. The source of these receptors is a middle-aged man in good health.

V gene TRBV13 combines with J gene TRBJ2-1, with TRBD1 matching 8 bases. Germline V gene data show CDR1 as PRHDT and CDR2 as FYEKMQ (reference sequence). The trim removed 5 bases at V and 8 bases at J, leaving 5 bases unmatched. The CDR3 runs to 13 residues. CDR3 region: CASSLGQVYEQFF. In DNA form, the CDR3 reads TGTGCCAGCAGCCTGGGACAGGTCTATGAGCAGTTCTTC.

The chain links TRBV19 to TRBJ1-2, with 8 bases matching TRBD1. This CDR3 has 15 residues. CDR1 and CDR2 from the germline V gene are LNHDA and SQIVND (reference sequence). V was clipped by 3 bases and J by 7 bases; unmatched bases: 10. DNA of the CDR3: TGTGCCAGTAGTATCGGACAGGGTAGAAGTGGTGGCTACACCTTC. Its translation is CASSIGQGRSGGYTF.

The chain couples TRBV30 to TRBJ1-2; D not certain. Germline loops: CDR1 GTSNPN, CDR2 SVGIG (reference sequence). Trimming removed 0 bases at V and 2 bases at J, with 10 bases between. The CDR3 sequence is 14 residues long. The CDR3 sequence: CAWSVQVRNYGYTF. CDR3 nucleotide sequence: TGTGCCTGGAGTGTGCAGGTTAGGAACTATGGCTACACCTTC.

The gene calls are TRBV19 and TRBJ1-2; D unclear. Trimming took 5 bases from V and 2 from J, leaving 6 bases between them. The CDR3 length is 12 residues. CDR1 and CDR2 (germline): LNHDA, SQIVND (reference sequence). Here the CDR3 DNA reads TGTGCCAGTAGTTGGCAGAACTATGGCTACACCTTC. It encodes CASSWQNYGYTF.

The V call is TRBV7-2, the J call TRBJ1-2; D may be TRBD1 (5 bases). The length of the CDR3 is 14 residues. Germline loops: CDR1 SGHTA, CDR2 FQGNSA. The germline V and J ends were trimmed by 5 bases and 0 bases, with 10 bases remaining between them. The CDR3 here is CASSHGGTNYGYTF. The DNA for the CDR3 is TGTGCCAGCAGCCATGGGGGGACTAACTATGGCTACACCTTC.

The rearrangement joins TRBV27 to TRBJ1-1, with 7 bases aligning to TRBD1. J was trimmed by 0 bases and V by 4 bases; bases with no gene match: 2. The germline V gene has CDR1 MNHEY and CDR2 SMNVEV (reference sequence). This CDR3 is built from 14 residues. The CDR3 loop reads CASSWDRLNTEAFF. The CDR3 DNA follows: TGTGCCAGCAGTTGGGACAGATTGAACACTGAAGCTTTCTTT.

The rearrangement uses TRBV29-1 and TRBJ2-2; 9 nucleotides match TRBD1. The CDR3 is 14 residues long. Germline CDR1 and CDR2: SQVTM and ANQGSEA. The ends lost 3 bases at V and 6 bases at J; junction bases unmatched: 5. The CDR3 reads CSVEEGQGSGELFF. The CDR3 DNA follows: TGCAGCGTTGAGGAGGGACAGGGATCCGGGGAGCTGTTTTTT.

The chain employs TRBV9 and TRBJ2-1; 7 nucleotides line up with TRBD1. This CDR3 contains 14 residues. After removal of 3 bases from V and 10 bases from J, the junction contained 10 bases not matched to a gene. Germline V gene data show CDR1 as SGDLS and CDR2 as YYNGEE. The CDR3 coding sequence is TGTGCCAGCAGCGCCCTAGGGGGCTTGGGGGAGCAGTTCTTC. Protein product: CASSALGGLGEQFF.

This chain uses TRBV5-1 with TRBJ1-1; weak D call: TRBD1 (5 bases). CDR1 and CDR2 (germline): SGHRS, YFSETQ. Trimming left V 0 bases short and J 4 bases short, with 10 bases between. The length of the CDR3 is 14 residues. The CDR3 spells CASSLATGGTEAFF. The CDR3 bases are TGCGCCAGCAGCTTGGCCACGGGGGGCACTGAAGCTTTCTTT. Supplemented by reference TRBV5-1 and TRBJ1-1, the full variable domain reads KAGVTQTPRYLIKTRGQQVTLSCSPISGHRSVSWYQQTPGQGLQFLFEYFSETQRNKGNFPGRFSGRQFSNSRSEMNVSTLELGDSALYLCASSLATGGTEAFFGQGTRLTVV.

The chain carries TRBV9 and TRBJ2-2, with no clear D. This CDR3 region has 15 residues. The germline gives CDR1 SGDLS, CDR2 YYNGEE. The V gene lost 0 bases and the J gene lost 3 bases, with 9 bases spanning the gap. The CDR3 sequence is CASSVGTTDTGELFF. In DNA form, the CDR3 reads TGTGCCAGCAGCGTAGGAACGACGGACACCGGGGAGCTGTTTTTT.

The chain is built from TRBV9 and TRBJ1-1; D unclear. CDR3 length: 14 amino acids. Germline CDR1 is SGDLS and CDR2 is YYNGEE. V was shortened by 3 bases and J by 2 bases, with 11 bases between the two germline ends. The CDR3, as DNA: TGTGCCAGCAGCGCCACACAGAGAAACACTGAAGCTTTCTTT. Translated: CASSATQRNTEAFF.

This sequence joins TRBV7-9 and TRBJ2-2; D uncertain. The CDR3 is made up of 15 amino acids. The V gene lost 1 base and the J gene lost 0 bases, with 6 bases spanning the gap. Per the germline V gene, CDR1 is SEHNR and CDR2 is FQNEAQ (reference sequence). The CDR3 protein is CASSLGTANTGELFF. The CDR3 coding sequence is TGTGCCAGCAGCTTAGGAACAGCGAACACCGGGGAGCTGTTTTTT.

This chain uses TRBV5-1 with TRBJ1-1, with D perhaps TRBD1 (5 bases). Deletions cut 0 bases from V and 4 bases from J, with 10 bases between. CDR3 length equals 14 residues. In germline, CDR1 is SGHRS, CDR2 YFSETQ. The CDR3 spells CASSLGGARTEAFF. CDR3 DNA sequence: TGCGCCAGCAGCTTGGGTGGGGCGCGCACTGAAGCTTTCTTT.